This T cell receptor beta chain was recovered during a study of CD4 and CD8 cells across lung adenocarcinoma regions. TCRdb fed the PCR reads into MiXCR, producing one record per CDR3 protein. The data show about 19,000 distinct CDR3 sequences, 46% seen once. Samples came from patients with localized non-small cell lung adenocarcinoma. With regard to this clonotype: A junction end diverges from the germline sequence, so it may reflect a read error.

Germline CDR1 and CDR2: WNHNN and SYGVQD (reference sequence). The CDR3 consists of 19 residues. Sequences were obtained from CD4+ T cells from the margin of a lung tumor. V is TRBV10-1 and J is TRBJ2-5; 8 positions match TRBD2. The clonotype originates from a male donor with lung adenocarcinoma. The CD4 and CD8 labels of this study may be unreliable. The DNA of the CDR3 is TGCGCCAGCAGTGAGTTGGCGGGGGGCGAGGGCTGTGGCCAAGAGACGCAGTATTTC. The encoded protein is CASSELAGGEGCGQETQYF.